The 16 T cell receptor beta chains below come from one sample, sequenced in a study of cytomegalovirus exposure and HLA in healthy donors. The PCR made use of 60 Vbeta and 13 Jbeta primers. The table came from immunoSEQ multiplex PCR; TCRdb's copy has only in-frame clones and leaves some out. Of about 160,000 clones listed, roughly 85% were seen once; the top ten hold 2% to 2.5%. Sequenced sample: PBMCs. Receptor source: a man aged 35-49 years in good health and CMV-seronegative.

J is TRBJ2-3 and V is TRBV25-1; D might be TRBD2 (6 bases). V lost 3 bases and J lost 6, with 16 bases in between. This CDR3 is built from 15 residues. Per the germline V gene, CDR1 is MGHDK and CDR2 is SYGVNS. The CDR3 DNA reads TGTGCCAGCAGTGACCCTAGCGTAGCTGGGGATACGCAGTATTTT. It yields the protein CASSDPSVAGDTQYF.

In regard to this clone: At one end the junction does not follow the germline gene, possibly because of a read error. The same CDR3 is also encoded by other DNA sequences in this sample. The rearrangement uses TRBV6-5 and TRBJ2-5; 7 nucleotides line up with TRBD1. The CDR3 totals 15 residues. From germline, CDR1 is MNHEY and CDR2 SVGAGI. The CDR3 DNA sequence: TGCGCCACCAACCCCGGGACAGCCCCCCAAGAGACCCAGTACTTC. Translated, it gives CATNPGTAPQETQYF.

This chain's CDR3 is CASSFGGRGSSYEQYF. CDR3 coding DNA: TGTGCCAGCAGTTTTGGGGGCAGGGGGAGCTCCTACGAGCAGTACTTC. V is TRBV28 and J is TRBJ2-7; TRBD1 agrees at 7 bases. The CDR3 is made up of 16 amino acids. Germline-derived CDR1 and CDR2 are MDHEN and SYDVKM. With V trimmed by 3 bases and J by 0 bases, 8 bases remained unmatched.

The chain is built from TRBV19 and TRBJ1-1; the match to TRBD1 covers 7 bases. Trimming cost V 8 bases and J 10 bases; bases outside gene matches: 10. Per the germline V gene, CDR1 is LNHDA and CDR2 is SQIVND (reference sequence). The CDR3 has 12 amino acids. The CDR3 sequence: CASSRQGTAAFF. The CDR3 DNA sequence: TGTGCCAGTTCGAGACAGGGAACGGCAGCTTTCTTT.

A few counts support this clone. The chain combines TRBV5-1 with TRBJ2-1; 7 nucleotides match TRBD2. The CDR3 sequence is 13 residues long. V lost 6 bases to trimming and J lost 5 bases; unmatched junction nucleotides: 5. Germline CDR1 is SGHRS and CDR2 is YFSETQ. The CDR3 is CASTPLADNEQFF. The DNA of the CDR3 is TGCGCCAGCACCCCGCTAGCGGACAATGAGCAGTTCTTC.

This clone was detected a few times. The rearrangement links TRBV19 to TRBJ2-5, with TRBD2 matching over 8 bases. V trimming: 6 bases; J trimming: 5 bases; junction bases outside the gene matches: 8. CDR1 and CDR2 (germline): LNHDA, SQIVND (reference sequence). The length of the CDR3 is 14 residues. The CDR3 DNA reads as TGTGCCAGTAGGGGGCCAGCGGGAGCGGAGACCCAGTACTTC. Translation: CASRGPAGAETQYF.

The DNA of the CDR3 is TGTGCCAGCAGCTTGGCGGCAGGGGGAGCAGATACGCAGTATTTT. Protein sequence: CASSLAAGGADTQYF. The chain couples TRBV5-8 to TRBJ2-3; 7 bases fit TRBD1. The CDR3 totals 15 residues. Trimming took 0 bases from V and 4 from J; bases not matched to a gene: 5. CDR1 is SGHTS and CDR2 is YDEGEE in the germline V gene.

The chain has TRBV5-1 and TRBJ2-4; a weak D match, TRBD2 (6 bases). The CDR3 is made up of 16 amino acids. Germline lookup yields CDR1 SGHRS and CDR2 YFSETQ. Trimming cost V 4 bases and J 7 bases, with 21 bases left between them. The chain's CDR3 is CASSPGVAGWGNIQYF. DNA of the CDR3: TGCGCCAGCAGCCCCGGTGTGGCGGGGTGGGGGAACATTCAGTACTTC.

A single count supports this clone. V and J are TRBV28 and TRBJ2-1; 7 bases align to TRBD2. Germline V gene sequence: CDR1 MDHEN, CDR2 SYDVKM. This CDR3 comprises 14 residues. Germline trimming cut 3 bases from V and 9 bases from J; bases unmatched to any gene: 8. The DNA for the CDR3 is TGTGCCAGCAGTTTCCGCGGGAGCCCAGCTGAGCAGTTCTTC. Amino acid sequence: CASSFRGSPAEQFF.

This clone was seen only a few times. This chain joins TRBV13 and TRBJ2-5; a weak D match, TRBD1 (5 bases). The J call may be mistaken, given a closer DNA end match to TRBJ2-7. CDR3 length: 17 amino acids. In germline, CDR1 is PRHDT, CDR2 FYEKMQ (reference sequence). The CDR3 sequence: CASTDSKRGGLSYEQYF. CDR3 DNA: TGTGCCAGCACCGACTCTAAAAGGGGCGGTCTAAGCTACGAGCAGTACTTC.

The V call is TRBV4-2, the J call TRBJ2-5, with D possibly TRBD2 on 5 matching bases. The closer fit of TRBJ2-7 to the DNA end suggests the J call may be wrong. Germline CDR1 reads LGHNA; CDR2 reads YNFKEQ. The length of the CDR3 is 14 residues. CDR3 nucleotide sequence: TGTGCCAGCAGCCCTCTCGGGCTAGCTAGCGAGCAGTACTTC. Amino acid sequence: CASSPLGLASEQYF.

V and J are TRBV28 and TRBJ2-2, with TRBD2 as a possible D gene (5 bases). V gave up 8 bases and J gave up 5 bases, with 12 bases separating them. The CDR3 runs 13 residues. Germline values: CDR1 MDHEN, CDR2 SYDVKM. In DNA, the CDR3 is TGTGCCAGCGGTCGGGGTAGGACCGGGGAGCTGTTTTTT. Residues: CASGRGRTGELFF.

This chain connects TRBV27 to TRBJ1-6; 7 positions match TRBD1. This CDR3 spans 14 amino acids. J was trimmed by 9 bases and V by 6 bases; bases with no gene match: 8. Germline CDR1 is MNHEY and CDR2 is SMNVEV (reference sequence). The CDR3 nucleotides are TGTGCCAGCAGCCCAGACAGGGTTGCTTCACCCCTCCACTTT. Its translation is CASSPDRVASPLHF.

The chain has TRBV25-1 and TRBJ2-7; the D gene is possibly TRBD2 (6 bases). This CDR3 contains 15 residues. V was shortened by 1 base and J by 3 bases, with 13 bases between the two germline ends. The germline V gene has CDR1 MGHDK and CDR2 SYGVNS. The CDR3 here is CASSEWGTGLYEQYF. The CDR3 DNA reads as TGTGCCAGCAGTGAATGGGGGACGGGACTCTACGAGCAGTACTTC.

The rearrangement links TRBV11-2 to TRBJ2-1; 12 bases are shared with TRBD2. Germline CDR1 is SGHAT and CDR2 is FQNNGV. This CDR3 spans 14 amino acids. V lost 6 bases to trimming and J lost 10 bases; unmatched junction nucleotides: 7. CDR3 amino acids: CASRRLAGDREQFF. DNA for the CDR3: TGTGCCAGCAGAAGACTAGCGGGAGATCGGGAGCAGTTCTTC.

The chain couples TRBV5-1 to TRBJ2-2; D not resolved. Trimming left V 7 bases short and J 3 bases short, with 16 bases between. The CDR3 loop spans 15 amino acids. The V gene's germline CDR1 is SGHRS and CDR2 YFSETQ. The DNA for the CDR3 is TGCGCCAGCCGTCCGGGTACGAGATACACCGGGGAGCTGTTTTTT. Encoded protein: CASRPGTRYTGELFF.